One and the same sample provided the 12 T cell receptor beta chains below, sequenced in a study of blood T cell repertoires in COVID-19. The method was immunoSEQ multiplex PCR; TCRdb's version includes in-frame clones alone and lacks a portion of them. The data contain some 270,000 clones, about 80% of them singletons. The sequenced material came from PBMCs or T cells enriched from blood (not recorded which). The receptor set was obtained from a man in his fifties who had recovered from COVID-19.

The chain is built from TRBV5-1 and TRBJ1-1, with D maybe TRBD1 (5 bases). With 1 base removed from V and 5 bases from J, the gap between germline ends came to 12 bases. CDR1 is SGHRS and CDR2 is YFSETQ in the germline V gene. The CDR3 has 14 residues. CDR3 DNA sequence: TGCGCCAGCAGCTTGTCGCCAGGGCAGACTGAAGCTTTCTTT. Protein: CASSLSPGQTEAFF.

The chain is built from TRBV11-2 and TRBJ2-3, with TRBD2 as a possible D gene (5 bases). From germline, CDR1 is SGHAT and CDR2 FQNNGV. The CDR3 is made up of 12 amino acids. The V end lost 5 bases, the J end lost 7 bases, and 10 bases lay between the germline ends. CDR3 sequence reads: CASSTDSNTQYF. The CDR3, as DNA: TGTGCCAGCAGCACGGACTCCAATACGCAGTATTTT.

The chain joins TRBV7-9 to TRBJ2-7; possible D gene TRBD1, 7 bases. The CDR3 is made up of 16 amino acids. The V end lost 1 base, the J end lost 6 bases, and 19 bases lay between the germline ends. CDR1 SEHNR and CDR2 FQNEAQ come from the germline V gene (reference sequence). The CDR3 DNA follows: TGTGCCAGCAGCTTAGACCGGGGGACAGCCAAAGGCGAGCAGTACTTC. It specifies CASSLDRGTAKGEQYF.

This chain joins TRBV5-4 and TRBJ2-3, with D perhaps matching TRBD1 (6 bases). The CDR3 runs 16 residues. V gave up 0 bases and J gave up 1 base, with 12 bases separating them. Germline CDR1 SGHNT, CDR2 YYREEE (reference sequence). CDR3 sequence reads: CASSLGGQGGTDTQYF. The CDR3 DNA follows: TGTGCCAGCAGCTTGGGGGGGCAGGGCGGCACAGATACGCAGTATTTT.

This chain uses TRBV7-9 with TRBJ1-2; TRBD1 matches at 9 bases. The germline gives CDR1 SEHNR, CDR2 FQNEAQ (reference sequence). Unmatched junction bases numbered 5, after V lost 6 bases and J lost 3 bases. The CDR3 totals 14 residues. The CDR3 DNA reads TGTGCCAGCAGACGGACAGGGGCAGACTATGGCTACACCTTC. It yields the protein CASRRTGADYGYTF.

This clone was seen at least ten times. The rearrangement uses TRBV4-3 and TRBJ2-1; 9 bases match TRBD2. Germline values: CDR1 LGHNA, CDR2 YSLEER. Trimming removed 1 base from V and 2 bases from J; junction bases left unmatched: 6. The CDR3 runs to 17 residues. DNA of the CDR3: TGCGCCAGCAGCCAAGCCCCAAGCGGGGGGCCCTACAATGAGCAGTTCTTC. Amino acid sequence: CASSQAPSGGPYNEQFF.

In DNA form, the CDR3 reads TGTGCCAGCACCGTTCGAGGCAACACTGAAGCTTTCTTT. Amino acid sequence: CASTVRGNTEAFF. The chain joins TRBV11-2 to TRBJ1-1; D unresolved. CDR1 and CDR2 from the germline V gene are SGHAT and FQNNGV. The CDR3 runs 13 residues. V was clipped by 7 bases and J by 2 bases, with 11 bases between them.

The chain joins TRBV11-3 to TRBJ2-6, with 10 bases identical to TRBD1. The CDR3 runs 16 residues. J lost 2 bases, V lost 7 bases, and 5 bases had no gene match. The germline V gene has CDR1 SGHNT and CDR2 YENEEA. CDR3 nucleotides: TGTGCCAGCAACAGACAGGGGGCGGCTGGGGCCAACGTCCTGACTTTC. As protein: CASNRQGAAGANVLTF.

In its sample, this clone was seen once. The chain carries TRBV4-1 and TRBJ1-5; 7 positions agree with TRBD1. Per germline, CDR1 MGHRA and CDR2 YSYEKL. J gave up 4 bases and V 0 bases, and 3 bases lay outside the gene matches. This CDR3 contains 15 residues. CDR3 sequence (DNA): TGCGCCAGCAGCCAAGAGACAGGGTCTAATCAGCCCCAGCATTTT. It encodes CASSQETGSNQPQHF.

This sequence joins TRBV13 and TRBJ1-1, with D perhaps TRBD1 (5 bases). Trimming stripped 3 bases from V and 5 bases from J, with 10 bases between. The germline gives CDR1 PRHDT, CDR2 FYEKMQ (reference sequence). The CDR3 has 13 amino acids. CDR3 coding DNA: TGTGCCAGCAGCTTCCAGGGTAAGACTGAAGCTTTCTTT. This encodes CASSFQGKTEAFF.

This clone has just one count. The rearrangement uses TRBV5-4 and TRBJ2-7; D ambiguous. CDR1 and CDR2 from the germline V gene are SGHNT and YYREEE (reference sequence). The CDR3 contains 13 residues. The ends were cut back, 0 bases at V and 1 base at J, with 5 bases in the middle. CDR3 sequence: CASSLDKSYEQYF. The CDR3 DNA follows: TGTGCCAGCAGCTTGGACAAATCCTACGAGCAGTACTTC.

The chain carries TRBV19 and TRBJ1-1, with TRBD1 as a possible D gene (6 bases). Trimming cost V 6 bases and J 1 base, with 12 bases left between them. Germline values: CDR1 LNHDA, CDR2 SQIVND (reference sequence). The CDR3 loop spans 14 amino acids. This CDR3 is CASSLTQGNTEAFF. CDR3 DNA: TGTGCCAGTAGCCTAACACAGGGGAACACTGAAGCTTTCTTT.